This passage covers 27 T cell receptor beta chains from one sample sequenced in a study of T cells after yellow fever vaccination. TCRdb reprocessed the 5' RACE reads with MiXCR, giving one entry per CDR3 protein. The data hold around 600,000 distinct CDR3 sequences, with 9% to 15% observed a single time. The specimen comprised PBMCs, sampled on the day of the yellow fever booster vaccination. The receptors stem from a man between 25 and 39 years old who received the YFV17D yellow fever vaccine.

This clonotype was seen a few times. J is TRBJ2-1 and V is TRBV7-2, with 10 positions matching TRBD2. The junction had 8 bases not matched to a gene; V was cut back by 7 bases and J by 8 bases. The CDR3 covers 14 residues. Germline loops: CDR1 SGHTA, CDR2 FQGNSA. The chain's CDR3 is CASTRKAGGDEQFF. CDR3 DNA: TGTGCCAGCACCCGGAAAGCGGGAGGGGATGAGCAGTTCTTC.

The rearrangement uses TRBV11-2 and TRBJ1-1; D perhaps matches TRBD1 (5 bases). Trimming took off 8 bases at V and 0 bases at J, with 16 bases between the two ends. The CDR3 sequence is 15 residues long. CDR1 and CDR2 (germline): SGHAT, FQNNGV. CDR3 residues: CASSPGAGVNTEAFF. The CDR3 nucleotides read TGTGCCAGCTCACCCGGGGCCGGGGTGAACACTGAAGCTTTCTTT.

V is TRBV28 and J is TRBJ1-2; D is uncertain. This CDR3 contains 11 residues. The V gene lost 6 bases and the J gene lost 4 bases, with 6 bases spanning the gap. Germline lookup yields CDR1 MDHEN and CDR2 SYDVKM. The CDR3 bases are TGTGCCAGCAGCAACCCCTATGGCTACACCTTC. Its protein is CASSNPYGYTF.

A few counts support this clonotype. CDR3 DNA sequence: TGTGCCAGCAGCTTGGCACAACAGGGCACCGGGGAGCTGTTTTTT. Protein product: CASSLAQQGTGELFF. The genes are TRBV5-6 and TRBJ2-2; weak D call: TRBD1 (6 bases). The V end lost 0 bases, the J end lost 4 bases, and 10 bases lay between the germline ends. The CDR3 is made up of 15 amino acids. The germline V gene has CDR1 SGHDT and CDR2 YYEEEE.

This clonotype was seen only a few times. The chain links TRBV7-9 to TRBJ1-2, with 8 positions matching TRBD1. J was trimmed by 5 bases and V by 5 bases; bases with no gene match: 4. This CDR3 region has 13 residues. Per the germline V gene, CDR1 is SEHNR and CDR2 is FQNEAQ (reference sequence). This chain's CDR3 is CASSVTGEYGYTF. In DNA, the CDR3 is TGTGCCAGCAGCGTGACAGGGGAGTATGGCTACACCTTC.

The chain recombines TRBV7-2 with TRBJ2-3; 12 bases line up with TRBD2. J lost 3 bases, V lost 6 bases, and 7 bases had no gene match. Germline values: CDR1 SGHTA, CDR2 FQGNSA. This CDR3 spans 16 amino acids. The CDR3 sequence: CASRSGLAGMTDTQYF. CDR3 in DNA: TGTGCCAGCAGGTCAGGACTAGCGGGAATGACAGATACGCAGTATTTT.

This clonotype was observed many times. The J gene is TRBJ2-7, the V gene TRBV28; D is unclear. This CDR3 spans 13 amino acids. Germline assignment: CDR1 MDHEN and CDR2 SYDVKM. Trimming removed 6 bases from V and 2 bases from J, with 11 bases in between. The CDR3: CASSDGGTYEQYF. The DNA for the CDR3 is TGTGCCAGCAGCGACGGCGGAACCTACGAGCAGTACTTC.

The chain carries TRBV28 and TRBJ2-5, with D unclear. V lost 2 bases and J 3 bases, leaving 10 bases between the germline ends. CDR3 size: 14 residues. From germline, CDR1 is MDHEN and CDR2 SYDVKM. The CDR3, as DNA: TGTGCCAGCAGTTTAACCAAGACAAAAGAGACCCAGTACTTC. Amino acid sequence: CASSLTKTKETQYF.

In its sample, this clonotype was seen many times. The chain couples TRBV12-3 or TRBV12-4 to TRBJ1-3, with TRBD1 as a possible D gene (5 bases). The V end lost 6 bases, the J end lost 8 bases, and 14 bases lay between the germline ends. This CDR3 has 13 amino acids. The CDR3 protein is CASSYRRSDTIYF. The CDR3 region has the DNA TGTGCCAGCAGCTACAGGAGATCAGACACCATATATTTT.

A few counts support this clonotype. The V gene is TRBV7-2, the J gene TRBJ2-1, with D hard to call. The CDR3 has 14 residues. The germline V and J ends were trimmed by 0 bases and 10 bases, with 13 bases remaining between them. Germline loops: CDR1 SGHTA, CDR2 FQGNSA. CDR3 nucleotides: TGTGCCAGCAGCTTAGCGCTCGTAGAACACGAGCAGTTCTTC. The encoded protein is CASSLALVEHEQFF.

The CDR3 loop is CASSQDGSVSPYEQYF. CDR3 nucleotides: TGCGCCAGCAGCCAAGATGGGAGCGTCAGTCCCTACGAGCAGTACTTC. J is TRBJ2-7 and V is TRBV4-3; TRBD2 is a possible D gene (5 bases). Germline V gene data show CDR1 as LGHNA and CDR2 as YSLEER. Deletions cut 0 bases from V and 2 bases from J, with 14 bases between. The CDR3 consists of 16 residues.

The chain recombines TRBV7-9 with TRBJ2-3, with D possibly matching TRBD1 (5 bases). Trimming left V 1 base short and J 0 bases short, with 8 bases between. CDR3 length: 15 amino acids. Per germline, CDR1 SEHNR and CDR2 FQNEAQ (reference sequence). The CDR3 DNA sequence: TGTGCCAGCAGCTTAGGGACACCTAGCACAGATACGCAGTATTTT. Its protein product is CASSLGTPSTDTQYF. Complete variable domain (other parts from reference TRBV7-9 and TRBJ2-3): DTGVSQNPRHKITKRGQNVTFRCDPISEHNRLYWYRQTLGQGPEFLTYFQNEAQLEKSRLLSDRFSAERPKGSFSTLEIQRTEQGDSAMYLCASSLGTPSTDTQYFGPGTRLTVL.

This clonotype was counted a few times. V usage is TRBV5-4 and J usage is TRBJ1-2; D is possibly TRBD1 (5 bases). V lost 7 bases, J lost 5 bases, and 18 bases lay in between. Germline V gene lookup returns CDR1 SGHNT and CDR2 YYREEE (reference sequence). CDR3 length: 14 amino acids. CDR3 sequence: CASYPGRINYGYTF. CDR3 sequence (DNA): TGTGCCAGCTACCCGGGACGGATCAATTATGGCTACACCTTC.

This clonotype was observed at least ten times. The J gene is TRBJ2-7, the V gene TRBV7-6, with D possibly being TRBD2 (5 bases). The V end was cut by 4 bases, the J end by 6 bases, with 13 bases between. The germline V gene has CDR1 SGHVS and CDR2 FNYEAQ. The CDR3 runs to 13 residues. The CDR3 nucleotides read TGTGCCAGCAGCTCGCAAACTAGTCGCGAGCAGTACTTC. Translating it yields CASSSQTSREQYF.

This clonotype was observed a few times. J is TRBJ2-3 and V is TRBV29-1, with 9 bases aligning to TRBD2. With 6 bases clipped from V and 8 bases from J, the junction kept 6 bases outside the gene matches. The germline V gene encodes CDR1 SQVTM and CDR2 ANQGSEA. This CDR3 spans 12 amino acids. The CDR3 protein is CSVFSGGTTQYF. The CDR3 DNA is TGCAGCGTCTTTAGCGGGGGCACTACGCAGTATTTT.

This clonotype was observed a single time. The rearrangement uses TRBV7-9 and TRBJ1-5; D unclear. The CDR3 sequence is 13 residues long. The V end lost 6 bases, the J end lost 5 bases, and 11 bases lay between the germline ends. Germline assignment: CDR1 SEHNR and CDR2 FQNEAQ (reference sequence). CDR3 in amino acids: CASSMGSYQPQHF. The CDR3 DNA reads TGTGCCAGCAGTATGGGGTCTTATCAGCCCCAGCATTTT.

This clonotype was counted between two and nine times. The gene calls are TRBV29-1 and TRBJ2-1; D tentatively fits TRBD1 or TRBD2 (5 bases each). The CDR3 has 14 amino acids. Looked up from germline, CDR1 is SQVTM and CDR2 is ANQGSEA. Between the trimmed V and J ends, which lost 7 bases and 7 bases, there was a span of 20 bases. The CDR3 region is CSASHPGRLNEQFF. DNA for the CDR3: TGCAGCGCCTCGCACCCGGGACGGTTGAATGAGCAGTTCTTC.

This clonotype has more than one count but fewer than ten. The J gene is TRBJ2-7, the V gene TRBV7-2; the match to TRBD1 covers 8 bases. Germline CDR1 reads SGHTA; CDR2 reads FQGNSA. The ends lost 4 bases at V and 5 bases at J; junction bases unmatched: 10. The CDR3 consists of 15 residues. In DNA form, the CDR3 reads TGTGCCAGCAGCTCGATTGGACAGGGCTACCACGAGCAGTACTTC. Amino acid sequence: CASSSIGQGYHEQYF.

The chain links TRBV12-3 or TRBV12-4 to TRBJ1-5; 7 bases are a match to TRBD1. CDR3 length: 15 amino acids. The V segment lost 4 bases and the J segment 6 bases; nucleotides outside the gene matches: 9. The DNA for the CDR3 is TGTGCCAGCAGTTACCAGGGGGGGCTTCGTCAGCCCCAGCATTTT. The encoded protein is CASSYQGGLRQPQHF.

This clonotype was seen more than once but under ten times. The chain is built from TRBV20-1 and TRBJ2-2; the match to TRBD1 covers 7 bases. CDR1 and CDR2 from the germline V gene are DFQATT and SNEGSKA (reference sequence). The CDR3 is 14 residues long. V trimming: 6 bases; J trimming: 4 bases; junction bases outside the gene matches: 8. The CDR3 reads CSALGQSITGELFF. CDR3 DNA sequence: TGCAGTGCGTTGGGACAGAGCATCACCGGGGAGCTGTTTTTT.

Only a few counts were recorded for this clonotype. The rearrangement links TRBV30 to TRBJ2-1; D remains unclear. CDR1 is GTSNPN, CDR2 SVGIG, per germline (reference sequence). The V end lost 0 bases, the J end lost 8 bases, and 8 bases lay between the germline ends. The CDR3 runs to 12 residues. The DNA of the CDR3 is TGTGCCTGGAGTGTACAAGGACATGAGCAGTTCTTC. Translation gives CAWSVQGHEQFF.

This clonotype was seen many times. V is TRBV28 and J is TRBJ1-1; 7 positions agree with TRBD1. CDR3 length: 15 amino acids. With 1 base clipped from V and 0 bases from J, the junction kept 2 bases outside the gene matches. The germline CDR1 and CDR2 sequences are MDHEN and SYDVKM. The CDR3 DNA follows: TGTGCCAGCAGTTTATCGACAGGGCTGAACACTGAAGCTTTCTTT. Translation gives CASSLSTGLNTEAFF.

The rearrangement uses TRBV5-1 and TRBJ2-1, with D possibly TRBD1 on 5 matching bases. From germline, CDR1 is SGHRS and CDR2 YFSETQ. This CDR3 spans 15 amino acids. The ends were cut back, 4 bases at V and 8 bases at J, with 19 bases in the middle. CDR3 DNA sequence: TGCGCCAGCAGCCCGCGAGACGAAGGGGTCCATGAGCAGTTCTTC. The encoded protein is CASSPRDEGVHEQFF. Combining the CDR3 with reference TRBV5-1 and TRBJ2-1 gives the whole variable domain KAGVTQTPRYLIKTRGQQVTLSCSPISGHRSVSWYQQTPGQGLQFLFEYFSETQRNKGNFPGRFSGRQFSNSRSEMNVSTLELGDSALYLCASSPRDEGVHEQFFGPGTRLTVL.

V and J are TRBV27 and TRBJ2-7; possible D gene TRBD1, 6 bases. Germline CDR1 is MNHEY and CDR2 is SMNVEV (reference sequence). CDR3 length: 16 residues. V was cut by 2 bases and J by 3 bases, with 17 bases left in between. CDR3 sequence (DNA): TGTGCCAGCAGTTTAGGGGGCTGGAGCAATCGCTACGAGCAGTACTTC. Its protein product is CASSLGGWSNRYEQYF.

This clonotype has a count of ten or more. The genes are TRBV5-1 and TRBJ2-1; weak D call: TRBD2 (5 bases). Trimming removed 4 bases at V and 2 bases at J, with 13 bases between. Per germline, CDR1 SGHRS and CDR2 YFSETQ. This CDR3 comprises 15 residues. CDR3: CASSLSGAAYNEQFF. DNA of the CDR3: TGCGCCAGCAGCCTCAGCGGAGCCGCCTACAATGAGCAGTTCTTC.

This clonotype has a single count. A far bigger clonotype differs at one base, so this is likely a read error. The chain employs TRBV27 and TRBJ2-5, with D possibly being TRBD2 (6 bases). Germline V gene data show CDR1 as MNHEY and CDR2 as SMNVEV (reference sequence). V lost 6 bases and J lost 9, with 8 bases in between. The CDR3 length is 10 residues. The CDR3 DNA is TGTGCCAGCAGGGGGGAGGCCCAGTACTTC. It codes for CASRGEAQYF.

This clonotype appeared a few times. The chain recombines TRBV29-1 with TRBJ1-1, with D tentatively TRBD1 (5 bases). Trimming pared 7 bases from V and 1 base from J, leaving 13 bases between. This CDR3 spans 13 amino acids. Germline CDR1 is SQVTM and CDR2 is ANQGSEA. The CDR3 nucleotides are TGCAGCGGAGGGGCGACAGCGAACACTGAAGCTTTCTTT. This codes for CSGGATANTEAFF.